This TCR beta chain was found in a study of blood T cell repertoires in COVID-19. Study overall: Sources were T cells, B-cell-depleted T cells, or PBMCs; the material itself was cDNA or gDNA.

V was pared by 2 bases and J by 8 bases, with 10 bases between. Germline loops: CDR1 SGHAT, CDR2 FQNNGV. The CDR3 is 13 residues long. TCRdb's copy holds only in-frame clones and misses some; the assay was immunoSEQ multiplex PCR. The table lists approximately 670,000 clones, about 87% of them singletons. The sample was peripheral blood. This clonotype was obtained from a young woman with acute or convalescent COVID-19. The chain couples TRBV11-2 to TRBJ2-1; D perhaps matches TRBD2 (5 bases). The DNA for the CDR3 is TGTGCCAGCAGCTTACAGAGGGCAGATGAGCAGTTCTTC. It is translated as CASSLQRADEQFF.